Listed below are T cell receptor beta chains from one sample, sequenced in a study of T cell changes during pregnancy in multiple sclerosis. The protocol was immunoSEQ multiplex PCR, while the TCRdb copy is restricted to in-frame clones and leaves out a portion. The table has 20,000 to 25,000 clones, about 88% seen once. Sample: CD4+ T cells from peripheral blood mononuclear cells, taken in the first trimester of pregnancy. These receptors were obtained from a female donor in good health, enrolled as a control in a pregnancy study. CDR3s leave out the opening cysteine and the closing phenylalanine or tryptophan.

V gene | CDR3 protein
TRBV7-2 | ASSSTGEVFRETQY
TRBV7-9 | ASSLVGTLSEQY
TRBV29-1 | SVVLSSYEQY
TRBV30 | AWSVRETQY
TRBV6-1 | ASSELAGANYGYT
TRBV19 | ASYPRGAPNGYT
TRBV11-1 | ASRGAGRTEAF
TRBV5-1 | ASSLVGQGQETQY
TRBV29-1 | SAEGQGAAEGYT
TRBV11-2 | ASSFERGGTDTQY
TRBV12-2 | ASRYKVGGPGNTEAF
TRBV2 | ASRSGQEGTEAF